The present TCR beta chain was sequenced within a study of T cells after yellow fever vaccination. Looking at the study overall: SMART-Seq v4 Ultra Low Input prepared libraries from low-cell fractions. Study-level points and caveats: Clonotypes shared by both compartments, CD4 and CD8, made up a small share. Boosting was followed by the reappearance of most primary-vaccination clones (about 97% CD4, about 90% CD8).

Making TCR cDNA involved 5'RACE template switching, which added UMIs and a universal primer site. Using its own MiXCR run on the 5' RACE reads, TCRdb lists one record per CDR3 protein. The sample shows under 350,000 distinct CDR3 sequences, roughly 4.3% of them seen only once. V was clipped by 2 bases and J by 0 bases, with 17 bases between them. CDR3 length: 18 residues. The germline V gene encodes CDR1 MNHNY and CDR2 SVGAGI (reference sequence). On this clonotype itself: The antigen is not known.

The specimen comprised PBMCs, sampled 5 days after the yellow fever booster vaccination. The sequence was obtained from a man between 18 and 29 years old who received the YFV17D yellow fever vaccine. The chain recombines TRBV6-6 with TRBJ2-1, with D unresolved. CDR3 DNA sequence: TGTGCCAGCAGTTACCTTTTGGGTAGCCAGAGCTCCTACAATGAGCAGTTCTTC. As protein: CASSYLLGSQSSYNEQFF.